What follows are 29 T cell receptor beta chains derived from one specimen sequenced in a study of vaccination and CD4 T cells after COVID-19. With the Oncomine TCR Beta short-read assay, DNA from cultured CD4+ T cells was sequenced. In TCRdb, the PCR reads were re-called with MiXCR into one record per CDR3 protein. The table lists about 13,000 distinct CDR3 sequences, roughly 70% of them singletons. For these TCRs, the target antigens are not known. Treatment noted: 10-day PBMC culture with coronavirus spike peptide pools or control peptides (ViraFEST assay). Sequenced sample: CD4+ T cells from blood, cultured in vitro. The receptors were gathered from a human donor who had recovered from COVID-19.

The chain links TRBV12-3 or TRBV12-4 to TRBJ2-7, with 10 bases matching TRBD1. V shed 4 bases, J shed 7 bases, and the junction held 4 bases outside the gene matches. The CDR3 loop spans 13 amino acids. This chain's CDR3 is CASSWDRGEEQYF. CDR3 DNA sequence: TGTGCCAGCAGTTGGGACAGGGGTGAGGAGCAGTACTTC.

This rearrangement joins TRBV20-1 to TRBJ1-2; no reliable D call. V lost 5 bases and J 8 bases, leaving 9 bases between the germline ends. The CDR3 is 10 residues long. Per the germline V gene, CDR1 is DFQATT and CDR2 is SNEGSKA (reference sequence). The CDR3 coding sequence is TGCAGTGCTCTCCTGGGAGGCTACACCTTC. It codes for CSALLGGYTF.

This clonotype was recorded once. The chain couples TRBV18 to TRBJ1-5, with D unclear. Germline V gives CDR1 KGHSH, CDR2 LQKENI. The CDR3 totals 13 residues. Trimming left V 8 bases short and J 0 bases short, with 8 bases between. The CDR3, as DNA: TGTGCCAGCACATCAGATAGCAATCAGCCCCAGCATTTT. Translated, it gives CASTSDSNQPQHF. Looking up the rest from reference TRBV18 and TRBJ1-5 gives the full variable domain: NAGVMQNPRHLVRRRGQEARLRCSPMKGHSHVYWYRQLPEEGLKFMVYLQKENIIDESGMPKERFSAEFPKEGPSILRIQQVVRGDSAAYFCASTSDSNQPQHFGDGTRLSIL.

V is TRBV20-1 and J is TRBJ1-2; no clear D gene. CDR3 length equals 16 residues. The germline V gene has CDR1 DFQATT and CDR2 SNEGSKA (reference sequence). V dropped 1 base and J dropped 3 bases, with 18 bases sitting between them. CDR3 coding DNA: TGCAGTGCTAGAGGGGTCAGGAACCCCGAGGACTATGGCTACACCTTC. Its translation: CSARGVRNPEDYGYTF.

The chain employs TRBV6-1 and TRBJ2-2, with D maybe TRBD2 (6 bases). The CDR3 has 18 amino acids. Trimming took 6 bases from V and 0 from J, leaving 20 bases between them. CDR1 and CDR2 (germline): MNHNS, SASEGT. The CDR3 DNA follows: TGTGCCAGCAGACATAGAGGGACTTTCAATTCGAACACCGGGGAGCTGTTTTTT. Protein sequence: CASRHRGTFNSNTGELFF.

The chain couples TRBV6-5 to TRBJ1-1, with D tentatively TRBD1 (6 bases). This CDR3 spans 16 amino acids. Germline V gene lookup returns CDR1 MNHEY and CDR2 SVGAGI. The V and J ends lost 2 bases and 0 bases respectively, with 13 bases between them. CDR3 in DNA: TGTGCCAGCAGTTACACCACAGGGTACATGAACACTGAAGCTTTCTTT. Its translation: CASSYTTGYMNTEAFF.

The gene calls are TRBV24-1 and TRBJ2-5; D is unclear. V was pared by 9 bases and J by 0 bases, with 10 bases between. The CDR3 contains 13 residues. Looked up from germline, CDR1 is KGHDR and CDR2 is SFDVKD. The CDR3 DNA reads TGTGCCACCCAAGGTGGCTACCAAGAGACCCAGTACTTC. Amino acids: CATQGGYQETQYF.

The gene calls are TRBV20-1 and TRBJ1-1; no clear D gene. V was trimmed by 6 bases and J by 0 bases, leaving 8 bases between them. This CDR3 is built from 12 residues. Germline CDR1 reads DFQATT; CDR2 reads SNEGSKA (reference sequence). CDR3 sequence: CSAPGVNTEAFF. CDR3 coding DNA: TGCAGTGCCCCCGGGGTGAACACTGAAGCTTTCTTT.

In DNA, the CDR3 is TGTGCCAGCAGCTTGGGGCGGGAGGCCACCGGGGAGCTGTTTTTT. Encoded protein: CASSLGREATGELFF. J is TRBJ2-2 and V is TRBV7-2, with TRBD2 identical over 8 bases. The CDR3 is 15 amino acids. V trimming: 3 bases; J trimming: 4 bases; junction bases outside the gene matches: 4. In germline, CDR1 is SGHTA, CDR2 FQGNSA.

The chain joins TRBV19 to TRBJ1-1, with D unresolved. CDR1 is LNHDA and CDR2 is SQIVND in the germline V gene (reference sequence). Between the trimmed V and J ends, which lost 3 bases and 0 bases, there was a span of 5 bases. The CDR3 is 13 amino acids. CDR3: CASSIGMNTEAFF. The DNA for the CDR3 is TGTGCCAGTAGTATCGGAATGAACACTGAAGCTTTCTTT.

The genes are TRBV7-2 and TRBJ2-2, with D unresolved. Germline V gene lookup returns CDR1 SGHTA and CDR2 FQGNSA. The germline V and J ends were trimmed by 0 bases and 5 bases, with 7 bases remaining between them. The CDR3 extends over 14 amino acids. CDR3 region: CASSLARPTGELFF. CDR3 sequence (DNA): TGTGCCAGCAGCTTAGCTCGACCGACCGGGGAGCTGTTTTTT.

This chain uses TRBV5-1 with TRBJ1-5, with D possibly being TRBD1 (5 bases). Germline CDR1 and CDR2: SGHRS and YFSETQ. Trimming cost V 4 bases and J 3 bases, with 17 bases left between them. CDR3 length: 16 residues. The CDR3 here is CASSKGTQDSNQPQHF. CDR3 sequence (DNA): TGCGCCAGCAGCAAGGGGACGCAAGATTCCAATCAGCCCCAGCATTTT.

The rearrangement joins TRBV6-1 to TRBJ1-5; TRBD1 might be the D (5 bases). Germline V CDR1 and CDR2: MNHNS, SASEGT. Trimming took 8 bases from V and 2 from J, leaving 13 bases between them. This CDR3 region has 14 residues. The CDR3 nucleotides are TGTGCCAGCCAGAAGTCAGGGCGCAATCAGCCCCAGCATTTT. This gives the protein CASQKSGRNQPQHF.

The CDR3 sequence: CASSLDFTDTQYF. The CDR3 region has the DNA TGTGCCAGCAGCTTAGACTTCACAGATACGCAGTATTTT. The chain couples TRBV7-3 to TRBJ2-3; no definite D call. The CDR3 length is 13 residues. V was clipped by 2 bases and J by 2 bases, with 5 bases between them. In germline, CDR1 is SGHTA, CDR2 FQGTGA.

By share, this clonotype ranks as large (0.1 to 1%). This sequence joins TRBV20-1 and TRBJ2-7, with TRBD2 identical over 8 bases. After removal of 2 bases from V and 4 bases from J, the junction contained 13 bases not matched to a gene. This CDR3 has 16 residues. Germline V gene data show CDR1 as DFQATT and CDR2 as SNEGSKA (reference sequence). The CDR3 bases are TGCAGTGCTAGACAAGCGGGAGCGCTTGGGCCTTACGAGCAGTACTTC. Protein sequence: CSARQAGALGPYEQYF.

CDR3 sequence: CATSRVRDTQYF. Here the CDR3 DNA reads TGTGCCACCAGCAGAGTTCGGGATACGCAGTATTTT. V and J are TRBV15 and TRBJ2-3, with D unclear. Trimming took 1 base from V and 6 from J, leaving 5 bases between them. Germline V gene data show CDR1 as LNHNV and CDR2 as YYDKDF (reference sequence). This CDR3 contains 12 residues.

This sequence joins TRBV5-4 and TRBJ2-5, with a tentative D call TRBD1 (5 bases). The V and J ends lost 1 base and 0 bases respectively, with 19 bases between them. This CDR3 is built from 18 residues. Per the germline V gene, CDR1 is SGHNT and CDR2 is YYREEE (reference sequence). Here the CDR3 DNA reads TGTGCCAGCAGCTTGAGAAATGGGGCCCTAAAGTACCAAGAGACCCAGTACTTC. Amino acid sequence: CASSLRNGALKYQETQYF.

The rearrangement links TRBV12-3 or TRBV12-4 to TRBJ2-3, with 13 bases matching TRBD2. Trimming at V came to 6 bases and at J to 4 bases, leaving 10 bases not matched to a gene. The CDR3 has 17 amino acids. DNA for the CDR3: TGTGCCAGCAGCTTGGCCGGGACTAGCGGGACCGCAGATACGCAGTATTTT. Its translation is CASSLAGTSGTADTQYF.

This clonotype was counted only a few times. This chain uses TRBV6-5 with TRBJ1-2; D is undetermined. CDR1 and CDR2 (germline): MNHEY, SVGAGI. This CDR3 comprises 12 residues. V was cut by 2 bases and J by 8 bases, with 9 bases left in between. The CDR3 bases are TGTGCCAGCAGTTACGGCGTTGGGGGCTACACCTTC. As protein: CASSYGVGGYTF.

The CDR3 DNA sequence: TGTGCCAGCAGCTTAGGGGGCTCGGGGCGCAATCAGCCCCAGCATTTT. Translation gives CASSLGGSGRNQPQHF. The chain links TRBV7-6 to TRBJ1-5; a possible D gene is TRBD1 (5 bases). This CDR3 region has 16 residues. The V gene's germline CDR1 is SGHVS and CDR2 FNYEAQ. V lost 1 base and J 2 bases, leaving 12 bases between the germline ends.

The rearrangement links TRBV25-1 to TRBJ1-5, with a possible D match to TRBD1 (5 bases). CDR1 is MGHDK, CDR2 SYGVNS, per germline. This CDR3 has 14 amino acids. V lost 1 base and J lost 4, with 8 bases in between. The CDR3 spells CASSEWGRNQPQHF. The CDR3 DNA reads as TGTGCCAGCAGTGAATGGGGCAGGAATCAGCCCCAGCATTTT.

This chain links TRBV20-1 with TRBJ2-3, with 15 bases matching TRBD2. The CDR3 spans 18 residues. Per the germline V gene, CDR1 is DFQATT and CDR2 is SNEGSKA (reference sequence). Trimming cost V 0 bases and J 3 bases; bases outside gene matches: 7. CDR3 protein: CSAREIGLAGGRTDTQYF. As DNA, the CDR3 is TGCAGTGCTAGAGAAATCGGACTAGCGGGAGGGCGGACAGATACGCAGTATTTT.

The CDR3 reads CASSDMHLSNQPQHF. The CDR3 nucleotides read TGTGCCAGCAGTGATATGCACCTTAGCAATCAGCCCCAGCATTTT. The V call is TRBV2, the J call TRBJ1-5; D not resolved. Germline V lookup: CDR1 SNHLY, CDR2 FYNNEI. Between the trimmed V and J ends, which lost 3 bases and 0 bases, there was a span of 9 bases. This CDR3 comprises 15 residues.

This clonotype has just one count. The CDR3 nucleotides are TGTGCCACCCGATGGACCTATAATTCACCCCTCCACTTT. It yields the protein CATRWTYNSPLHF. The chain combines TRBV25-1 with TRBJ1-6; no definite D call. This CDR3 is built from 13 residues. V shed 10 bases and J shed 2 bases, with 9 bases lying between them. CDR1 and CDR2 (germline): MGHDK, SYGVNS.

The chain links TRBV6-5 to TRBJ2-3, with D perhaps being TRBD1 or TRBD2 (5 bases each). The germline V and J ends were trimmed by 0 bases and 14 bases, with 15 bases remaining between them. Germline CDR1 is MNHEY and CDR2 is SVGAGI. The length of the CDR3 is 13 residues. This CDR3 reads CASSYSGEPVRYF. The CDR3 bases are TGTGCCAGCAGTTACTCGGGGGAGCCGGTCCGGTATTTT.

The chain recombines TRBV11-3 with TRBJ2-3, with a weak D call TRBD2 (6 bases). Germline values: CDR1 SGHNT, CDR2 YENEEA. This CDR3 region has 14 residues. The ends were cut back, 4 bases at V and 6 bases at J, with 14 bases in the middle. Written as DNA, the CDR3 is TGTGCCAGCAGCTATAGCGGAGAGGAGGATACGCAGTATTTT. Translating it yields CASSYSGEEDTQYF. Looking up the rest from reference TRBV11-3 and TRBJ2-3 gives the full variable domain: EAGVVQSPRYKIIEKKQPVAFWCNPISGHNTLYWYLQNLGQGPELLIRYENEEAVDDSQLPKDRFSAERLKGVDSTLKIQPAELGDSAVYLCASSYSGEEDTQYFGPGTRLTVL.

The rearrangement joins TRBV15 to TRBJ2-7, with 10 nucleotides matching TRBD2. Losses at the gene ends were 8 bases for V and 5 bases for J; bases not matched to a gene: 9. Germline-derived CDR1 and CDR2 are LNHNV and YYDKDF (reference sequence). CDR3 length equals 14 residues. The CDR3, as DNA: TGTGCCACCGGAGCGGGAGGGCCAGTGGACGAGCAGTACTTC. This sequence encodes CATGAGGPVDEQYF.

The genes are TRBV7-3 and TRBJ2-2; D remains unclear. V lost 5 bases, J lost 0 bases, and 13 bases lay in between. Germline lookup yields CDR1 SGHTA and CDR2 FQGTGA. The CDR3 sequence is 16 residues long. CDR3 nucleotide sequence: TGTGCCAGCAGCCGAAAGGGCACCTCGAACACCGGGGAGCTGTTTTTT. It translates to CASSRKGTSNTGELFF.

The chain employs TRBV19 and TRBJ2-5; 7 bases align to TRBD2. V was clipped by 5 bases and J by 1 base; unmatched bases: 13. This CDR3 has 17 amino acids. In germline, CDR1 is LNHDA, CDR2 SQIVND (reference sequence). The CDR3 loop is CASSEVGLLATQETQYF. The CDR3 DNA is TGTGCCAGTAGTGAGGTAGGCTTACTAGCGACCCAAGAGACCCAGTACTTC.